Following are 18 T cell receptor beta chains from one sample sequenced in a study of T cells in Graves' hyperthyroidism and ophthalmopathy. What was amplified from RNA transcripts were TCR beta CDR3 regions. TCR CDR3 regions were first amplified by RT-PCR with HTBI primers. Via MiXCR, TCRdb re-called the multiplex PCR reads, giving one row per CDR3 protein. The sample lists 480,000 or so distinct CDR3 sequences, 46% seen once, with about two fifths in the top ten. Sequenced sample: peripheral blood or thyroid tissue (not recorded which). The receptors originated from an adult woman with Graves' disease, either hyperthyroidism or ophthalmopathy (not recorded which).

The chain is built from TRBV5-1 and TRBJ2-7; 7 bases are a match to TRBD2. The CDR3 has 15 residues. J was trimmed by 0 bases and V by 2 bases; bases with no gene match: 5. The germline V gene has CDR1 SGHRS and CDR2 YFSETQ. Written as DNA, the CDR3 is TGCGCCAGCAGCTTAGCGGGGCTGAGCTCCTACGAGCAGTACTTC. Amino acid sequence: CASSLAGLSSYEQYF.

This clonotype was seen many times. The chain has TRBV4-1 and TRBJ1-2; D gene ambiguous. CDR3 length: 12 amino acids. Germline V lookup: CDR1 MGHRA, CDR2 YSYEKL. The V and J ends lost 1 base and 3 bases respectively, with 3 bases between them. The CDR3 loop reads CASSQADYGYTF. CDR3 in DNA: TGCGCCAGCAGCCAAGCAGACTATGGCTACACCTTC.

This chain uses TRBV7-8 with TRBJ2-2, with D perhaps TRBD2 (5 bases). Germline CDR1 SGHVS, CDR2 FQNEAQ. The V gene lost 6 bases and the J gene lost 4 bases, with 21 bases spanning the gap. This CDR3 region has 17 residues. This CDR3 is CASRTSGIGVSTGELFF. The CDR3 nucleotides read TGTGCCAGCAGAACCTCGGGGATCGGCGTTAGCACCGGGGAGCTGTTTTTT.

This clonotype was seen repeatedly, ten times or more. The J gene is TRBJ1-5, the V gene TRBV20-1; unclear D gene. The CDR3 is 15 amino acids. Looked up from germline, CDR1 is DFQATT and CDR2 is SNEGSKA (reference sequence). Trimming pared 1 base from V and 1 base from J, leaving 11 bases between. CDR3 region: CSARAGSGSNQPQHF. For the CDR3, the DNA is TGCAGTGCTAGAGCCGGCAGCGGGAGCAATCAGCCCCAGCATTTT.

The gene calls are TRBV5-4 and TRBJ2-5; D is unclear. This CDR3 comprises 12 residues. Germline assignment: CDR1 SGHNT and CDR2 YYREEE (reference sequence). V lost 4 bases and J 7 bases, leaving 11 bases between the germline ends. CDR3 in amino acids: CASSAISGTQYF. Here the CDR3 DNA reads TGTGCCAGCAGCGCAATCTCGGGGACCCAGTACTTC.

The sample holds many counts of this clonotype. The genes are TRBV20-1 and TRBJ1-1, with D perhaps TRBD1 (6 bases). This CDR3 is 15 amino acids long. Per germline, CDR1 DFQATT and CDR2 SNEGSKA (reference sequence). Trimming shortened V by 6 bases and J by 0 bases, and 17 bases separated the two germline ends. The CDR3 sequence: CSATTGQEMNTEAFF. The CDR3 DNA sequence: TGCAGTGCGACCACAGGGCAGGAGATGAACACTGAAGCTTTCTTT.

This clonotype was counted a few times. It may be a read error: a sequence one base away is much more abundant. The rearrangement joins TRBV20-1 to TRBJ1-2; no clear D gene. The CDR3 covers 12 residues. Trimming pared 3 bases from V and 3 bases from J, leaving 8 bases between. The germline CDR1 and CDR2 sequences are DFQATT and SNEGSKA (reference sequence). This CDR3 reads CSARTPYYGYTF. CDR3 nucleotides: TGCAGTGCTAGGACACCATACTATGGCTACACCTTC.

CDR3 loop: CASSLGGQGNEKLFF. CDR3 sequence (DNA): TGTGCCAGCAGCTTAGGAGGACAGGGTAATGAAAAACTGTTTTTT. V and J are TRBV11-2 and TRBJ1-4; 8 bases map to TRBD1. Unmatched junction bases numbered 2, after V lost 1 base and J lost 4 bases. CDR3 length: 15 amino acids. CDR1 and CDR2 from the germline V gene are SGHAT and FQNNGV.

This sequence joins TRBV9 and TRBJ1-1; D gene unclear. This CDR3 contains 13 residues. Germline lookup yields CDR1 SGDLS and CDR2 YYNGEE. V was trimmed by 3 bases and J by 4 bases, leaving 10 bases between them. CDR3 loop: CASSALPRTEAFF. Written as DNA, the CDR3 is TGTGCCAGCAGCGCCCTCCCTCGCACTGAAGCTTTCTTT.

This clonotype was observed at least ten times. CDR3 loop: CASRSGTGGNQPQHF. DNA of the CDR3: TGTGCCAGCAGATCCGGGACAGGGGGAAATCAGCCCCAGCATTTT. The chain joins TRBV12-3 or TRBV12-4 to TRBJ1-5; 11 bases match TRBD1. V gave up 6 bases and J gave up 4 bases; unmatched junction bases: 5. The CDR3 is 15 amino acids.

The V and J genes are TRBV15 and TRBJ1-2; no clear D. The CDR3 consists of 15 residues. Germline loops: CDR1 LNHNV, CDR2 YYDKDF (reference sequence). Trimming took off 1 base at V and 2 bases at J, with 11 bases between the two ends. In nucleotides, the CDR3 is TGTGCCACCAGCAGAGTTCGTTTACTGAACTATGGCTACACCTTC. The encoded protein is CATSRVRLLNYGYTF.

The gene calls are TRBV7-8 and TRBJ2-7; 10 bases are shared with TRBD1. The CDR3 has 14 residues. CDR1 SGHVS and CDR2 FQNEAQ come from the germline V gene. The ends lost 5 bases at V and 6 bases at J; junction bases unmatched: 7. In nucleotides, the CDR3 is TGTGCCAGCAGCACGAGACAGGGGGCTCTCGAGCAGTACTTC. Its protein is CASSTRQGALEQYF.

V usage is TRBV25-1 and J usage is TRBJ1-1, with unresolved D. CDR3 size: 15 residues. Per germline, CDR1 MGHDK and CDR2 SYGVNS. The V end was cut by 1 base, the J end by 3 bases, with 12 bases between. The CDR3 protein is CASSESSREYTEAFF. CDR3 in DNA: TGTGCCAGCAGTGAATCGAGCCGGGAGTACACTGAAGCTTTCTTT.

The chain links TRBV11-2 to TRBJ1-4, with no clear D. CDR1 and CDR2 from the germline V gene are SGHAT and FQNNGV. The CDR3 contains 16 residues. V was cut by 6 bases and J by 2 bases, with 16 bases left in between. The CDR3 region is CASSPSRWSTNEKLFF. DNA of the CDR3: TGTGCCAGCAGTCCGAGTCGATGGAGCACTAATGAAAAACTGTTTTTT.

The table lists this clonotype with many counts. V and J are TRBV7-2 and TRBJ2-5; the D call may be TRBD1 or TRBD2 (5 bases each). This CDR3 region has 15 residues. The V end was cut by 0 bases, the J end by 3 bases, with 11 bases between. CDR1 and CDR2 (germline): SGHTA, FQGNSA. The CDR3 protein is CASSLAGTREETQYF. Here the CDR3 DNA reads TGTGCCAGCAGCTTAGCGGGGACCAGGGAAGAGACCCAGTACTTC.

The chain recombines TRBV14 with TRBJ2-7; D gene uncertain. The CDR3 spans 16 residues. Germline assignment: CDR1 SGHDN and CDR2 FVKESK. V shed 6 bases and J shed 7 bases, with 25 bases lying between them. The CDR3, as DNA: TGTGCCAGCAGTTTATCGCGGAACAAGGCCGTAAGAGAGCAGTACTTC. Translating gives CASSLSRNKAVREQYF.

Only one count was recorded for this clonotype. This chain uses TRBV29-1 with TRBJ2-7; D is ambiguous. The V and J ends lost 7 bases and 1 base respectively, with 17 bases between them. The CDR3 has 14 amino acids. Per germline, CDR1 SQVTM and CDR2 ANQGSEA. CDR3 nucleotides: TGCAGCGGACGGCCCCTCCCAATGTCCTACGAGCAGTACTTC. As protein: CSGRPLPMSYEQYF.

In this sample, this clonotype turned up once. The chain links TRBV10-2 to TRBJ2-7; 11 nucleotides line up with TRBD2. The CDR3 has 17 amino acids. CDR1 is WSHSY and CDR2 is SAAADI in the germline V gene. J gave up 3 bases and V 6 bases, and 13 bases lay outside the gene matches. The CDR3 DNA sequence: TGCGCCAGCAGCTTGAAAATAGCGGGAGGGTTTAACTACGAGCAGTACTTC. Its translation: CASSLKIAGGFNYEQYF.